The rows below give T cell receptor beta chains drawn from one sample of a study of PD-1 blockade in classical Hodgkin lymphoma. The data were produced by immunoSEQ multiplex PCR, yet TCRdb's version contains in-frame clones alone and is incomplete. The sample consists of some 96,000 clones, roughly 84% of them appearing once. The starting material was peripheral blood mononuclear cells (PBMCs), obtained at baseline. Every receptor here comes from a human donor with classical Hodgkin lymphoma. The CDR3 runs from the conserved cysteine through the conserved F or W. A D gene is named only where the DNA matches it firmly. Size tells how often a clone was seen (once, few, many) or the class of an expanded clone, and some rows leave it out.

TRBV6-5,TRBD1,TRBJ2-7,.,CANTQGGSYEQYF,TGTGCCAACACACAGGGGGGCTCCTACGAGCAGTACTTC
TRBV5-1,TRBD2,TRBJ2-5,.,CASSEPSGETQYF,TGCGCCAGCAGCGAGCCTAGCGGGGAGACCCAGTACTTC
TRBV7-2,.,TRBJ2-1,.,CASSSDSTGEQFF,TGTGCCAGCAGCTCCGACTCCACCGGTGAGCAGTTCTTC
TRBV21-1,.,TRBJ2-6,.,CARGSGANVLTF,TGTGCCAGAGGGTCTGGGGCCAACGTCCTGACTTTC
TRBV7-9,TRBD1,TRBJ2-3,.,CASSPGTGSTDTQYF,TGTGCCAGCAGCCCCGGGACAGGTAGCACAGATACGCAGTATTTT
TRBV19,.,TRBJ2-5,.,CASSIGVSTQETQYF,TGTGCCAGTAGTATAGGAGTCTCGACACAAGAGACCCAGTACTTC
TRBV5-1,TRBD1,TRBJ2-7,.,CASSSIQGAGQYF,TGCGCCAGCAGCTCTATACAGGGGGCAGGGCAGTACTTC
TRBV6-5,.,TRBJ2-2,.,CASSRWEPLTGELFF,TGTGCCAGCAGCCGCTGGGAGCCCCTCACCGGGGAGCTGTTTTTT
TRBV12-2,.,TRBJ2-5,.,CASRKRGTGGPFGPKETQYF,TGTGCAAGTCGCAAAAGAGGGACAGGGGGGCCCTTCGGCCCAAAAGAGACCCAGTACTTC
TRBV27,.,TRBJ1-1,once,CASSPPGGQKGEAFF,TGTGCCAGCAGTCCTCCGGGAGGGCAGAAAGGTGAAGCTTTCTTT
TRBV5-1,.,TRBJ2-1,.,CASSFRSSYNEQFF,TGCGCCAGCAGCTTCAGGAGCTCCTACAATGAGCAGTTCTTC
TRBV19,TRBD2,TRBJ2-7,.,CASRALAGPYYEQYF,TGTGCCAGTAGAGCCCTAGCGGGCCCTTACTACGAGCAGTACTTC
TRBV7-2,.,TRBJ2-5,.,CASSSRVRETQYF,TGTGCCAGCAGCTCCAGGGTTCGGGAGACCCAGTACTTC
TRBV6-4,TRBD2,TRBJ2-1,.,CASSQSGSRSYNEQFF,TGTGCCAGTTCTCAAAGCGGGAGCCGCTCCTACAATGAGCAGTTCTTC
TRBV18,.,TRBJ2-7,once,CASSPSGRGNEQYF,TGTGCCAGCTCACCAAGCGGAAGAGGTAACGAGCAGTACTTC
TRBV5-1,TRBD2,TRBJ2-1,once,CASSLAEGGPSYNEQFF,TGCGCCAGCAGCTTGGCCGAGGGAGGGCCGTCCTACAATGAGCAGTTCTTC
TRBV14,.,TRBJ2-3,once,CASSPAGTFLDTQYF,TGTGCCAGCAGCCCAGCCGGGACTTTTTTGGATACGCAGTATTTT
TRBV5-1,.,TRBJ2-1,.,CASSLARGEQFF,TGCGCCAGCAGCTTGGCTCGGGGTGAGCAGTTCTTC
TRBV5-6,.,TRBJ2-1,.,CASRTVSRGARNEQFF,TGTGCCAGCCGGACAGTGTCCCGGGGGGCCCGCAATGAGCAGTTCTTC
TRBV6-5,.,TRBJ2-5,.,CASTSAGETQYF,TGTGCCAGCACCAGCGCGGGAGAGACCCAGTACTTC
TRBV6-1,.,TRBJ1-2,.,CASSEGALKHVYGYTF,TGTGCCAGCAGTGAAGGTGCATTGAAGCACGTCTATGGCTACACCTTC
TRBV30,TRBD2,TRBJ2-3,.,CAWGRVFTDTQYF,TGTGCCTGGGGGAGGGTTTTCACAGATACGCAGTATTTT
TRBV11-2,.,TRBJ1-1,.,CASIPTGGLGNTEAFF,TGTGCCAGCATCCCAACGGGGGGGCTGGGGAACACTGAAGCTTTCTTT
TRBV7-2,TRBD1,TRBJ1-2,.,CASSYTGGLGYTF,TGTGCCAGCAGCTACACAGGGGGCCTTGGCTACACCTTC
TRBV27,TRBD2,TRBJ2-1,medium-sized,CASSYTSGRAWNEQFF,TGTGCCAGCAGTTATACTAGCGGGAGGGCTTGGAATGAGCAGTTCTTC
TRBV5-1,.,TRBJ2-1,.,CASSLQDSYNEQFF,TGCGCCAGCAGCTTGCAGGACAGTTACAATGAGCAGTTCTTC
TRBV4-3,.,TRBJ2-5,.,CASSQDTGNEETQYF,TGCGCCAGCAGCCAAGATACAGGAAATGAAGAGACCCAGTACTTC
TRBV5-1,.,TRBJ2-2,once,CASSLDRRGQLNTGELFF,TGCGCCAGCAGCTTGGACCGTCGAGGACAGCTTAACACCGGGGAGCTGTTTTTT
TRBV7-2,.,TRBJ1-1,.,CATLPQRGDTEAFF,TGTGCCACCTTGCCACAGAGGGGGGACACTGAAGCTTTCTTT
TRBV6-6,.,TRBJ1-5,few,CASRTQGTDQPQHF,TGTGCCAGCAGAACACAGGGAACCGATCAGCCCCAGCATTTT
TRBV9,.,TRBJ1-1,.,CASSLAGRGNTEAFF,TGTGCCAGCAGTTTGGCAGGGAGGGGGAACACTGAAGCTTTCTTT
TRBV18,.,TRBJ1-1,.,CASSQPNLGMNTEAFF,TGTGCCAGCTCACAACCGAATTTGGGAATGAACACTGAAGCTTTCTTT